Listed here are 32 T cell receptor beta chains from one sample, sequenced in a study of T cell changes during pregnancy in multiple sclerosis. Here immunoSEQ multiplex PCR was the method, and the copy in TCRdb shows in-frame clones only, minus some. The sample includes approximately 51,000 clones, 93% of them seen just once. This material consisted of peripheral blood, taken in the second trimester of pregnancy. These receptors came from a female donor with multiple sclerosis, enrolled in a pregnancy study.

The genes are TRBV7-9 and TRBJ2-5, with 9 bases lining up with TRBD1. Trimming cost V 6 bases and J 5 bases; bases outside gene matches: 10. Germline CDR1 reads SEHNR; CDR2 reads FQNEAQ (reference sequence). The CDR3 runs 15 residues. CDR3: CASRFGQGTVETQYF. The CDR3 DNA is TGTGCCAGCAGGTTCGGACAGGGGACCGTTGAGACCCAGTACTTC. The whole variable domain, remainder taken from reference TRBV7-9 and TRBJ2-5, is DTGVSQNPRHKITKRGQNVTFRCDPISEHNRLYWYRQTLGQGPEFLTYFQNEAQLEKSRLLSDRFSAERPKGSFSTLEIQRTEQGDSAMYLCASRFGQGTVETQYFGPGTRLLVL.

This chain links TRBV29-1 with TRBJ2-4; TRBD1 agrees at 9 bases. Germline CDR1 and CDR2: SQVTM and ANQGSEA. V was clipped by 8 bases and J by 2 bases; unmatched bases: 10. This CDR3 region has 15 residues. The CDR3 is CSTSGTGNSKNIQYF. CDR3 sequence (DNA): TGCAGCACCTCCGGGACAGGGAATTCCAAAAACATTCAGTACTTC.

The CDR3 region is CASSLAGKRTDTQYF. As DNA, the CDR3 is TGTGCCAGCAGCTTAGCTGGCAAACGCACAGATACGCAGTATTTT. The chain combines TRBV7-2 with TRBJ2-3; D is uncertain. The CDR3 consists of 15 residues. The germline gives CDR1 SGHTA, CDR2 FQGNSA. Trimming stripped 0 bases from V and 1 base from J, with 8 bases between.

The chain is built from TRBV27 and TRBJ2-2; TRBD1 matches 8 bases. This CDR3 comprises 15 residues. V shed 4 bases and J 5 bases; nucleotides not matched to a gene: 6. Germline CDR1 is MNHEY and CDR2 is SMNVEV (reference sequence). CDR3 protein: CASSYRGVGTGELFF. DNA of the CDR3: TGTGCCAGCAGTTACAGGGGGGTGGGTACCGGGGAGCTGTTTTTT.

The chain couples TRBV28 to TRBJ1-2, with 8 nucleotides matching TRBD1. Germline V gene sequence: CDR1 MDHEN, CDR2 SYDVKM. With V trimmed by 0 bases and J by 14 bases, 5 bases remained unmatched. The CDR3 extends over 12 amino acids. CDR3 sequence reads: CASSLWTGVGTF. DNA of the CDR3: TGTGCCAGCAGTTTATGGACAGGGGTTGGTACCTTC.

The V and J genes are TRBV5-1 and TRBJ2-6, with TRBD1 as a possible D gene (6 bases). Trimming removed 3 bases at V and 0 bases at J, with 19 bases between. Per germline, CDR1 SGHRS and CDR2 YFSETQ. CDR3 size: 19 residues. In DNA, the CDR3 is TGCGCCAGCAGCTCGGTCCCCAGGGGTGCAGACTCTGGGGCCAACGTCCTGACTTTC. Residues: CASSSVPRGADSGANVLTF.

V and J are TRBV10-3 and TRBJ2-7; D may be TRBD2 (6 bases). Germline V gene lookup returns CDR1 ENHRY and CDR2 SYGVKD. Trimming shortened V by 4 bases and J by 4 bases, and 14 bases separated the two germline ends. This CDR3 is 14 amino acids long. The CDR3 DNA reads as TGTGCCATCAGTGGGCGGGATTCAACATACGAGCAGTACTTC. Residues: CAISGRDSTYEQYF.

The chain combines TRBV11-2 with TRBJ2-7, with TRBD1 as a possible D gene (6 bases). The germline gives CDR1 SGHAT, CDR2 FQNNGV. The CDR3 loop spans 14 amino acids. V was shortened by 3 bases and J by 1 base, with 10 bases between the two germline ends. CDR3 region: CASSFGQGSYEQYF. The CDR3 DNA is TGTGCCAGCAGCTTCGGCCAGGGGTCCTACGAGCAGTACTTC.

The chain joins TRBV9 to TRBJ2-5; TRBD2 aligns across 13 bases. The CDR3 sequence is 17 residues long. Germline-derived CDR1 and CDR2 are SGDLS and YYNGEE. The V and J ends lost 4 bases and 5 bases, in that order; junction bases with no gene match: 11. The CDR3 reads CASSPQTSGRRGETQYF. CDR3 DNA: TGTGCCAGCAGCCCACAGACTAGCGGGAGGCGAGGGGAGACCCAGTACTTC.

The CDR3 DNA follows: TGTGCCAGCAGCCGCCTCGGGACAGCCCCCTACAATGAGCAGTTCTTC. Amino acids: CASSRLGTAPYNEQFF. The rearrangement uses TRBV7-2 and TRBJ2-1, with 7 bases that match TRBD1. From germline, CDR1 is SGHTA and CDR2 FQGNSA. V lost 5 bases, J lost 2 bases, and 9 bases stayed unmatched. The CDR3 is 16 amino acids.

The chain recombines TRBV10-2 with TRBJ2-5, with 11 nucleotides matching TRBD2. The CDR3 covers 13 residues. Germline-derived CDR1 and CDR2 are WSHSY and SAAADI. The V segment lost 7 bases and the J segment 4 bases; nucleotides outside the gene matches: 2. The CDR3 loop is CASTGLAGETQYF. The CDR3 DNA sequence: TGCGCCAGCACAGGACTAGCGGGAGAGACCCAGTACTTC.

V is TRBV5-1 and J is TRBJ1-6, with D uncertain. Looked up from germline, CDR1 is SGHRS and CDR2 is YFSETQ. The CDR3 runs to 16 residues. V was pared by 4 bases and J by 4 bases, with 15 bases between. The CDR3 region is CASSPQVAGYNSPLHF. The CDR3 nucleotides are TGCGCCAGCAGCCCCCAGGTGGCGGGATATAATTCACCCCTCCACTTT. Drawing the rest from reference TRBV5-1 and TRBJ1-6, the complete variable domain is KAGVTQTPRYLIKTRGQQVTLSCSPISGHRSVSWYQQTPGQGLQFLFEYFSETQRNKGNFPGRFSGRQFSNSRSEMNVSTLELGDSALYLCASSPQVAGYNSPLHFGNGTRLTVT.

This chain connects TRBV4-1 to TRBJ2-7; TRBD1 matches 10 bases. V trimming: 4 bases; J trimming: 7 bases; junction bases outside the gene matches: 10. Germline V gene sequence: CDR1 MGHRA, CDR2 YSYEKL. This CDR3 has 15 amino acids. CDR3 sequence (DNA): TGCGCCAGCAGCCGCCCCGGGACAGGGGTCGGGGAGCAGTACTTC. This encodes CASSRPGTGVGEQYF.

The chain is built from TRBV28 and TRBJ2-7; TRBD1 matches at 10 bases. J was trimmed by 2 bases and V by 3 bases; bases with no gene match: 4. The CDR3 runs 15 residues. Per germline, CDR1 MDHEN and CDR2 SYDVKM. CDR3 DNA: TGTGCCAGCAGTTTCCCAGGGACAGGGGCCTACGAGCAGTACTTC. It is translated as CASSFPGTGAYEQYF.

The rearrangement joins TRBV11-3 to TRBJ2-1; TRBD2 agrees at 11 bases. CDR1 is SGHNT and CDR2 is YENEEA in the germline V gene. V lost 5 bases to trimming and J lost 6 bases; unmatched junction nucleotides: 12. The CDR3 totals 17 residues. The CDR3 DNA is TGTGCCAGCAGCCCCTGGGATAGCGGGAGGGAAGGCAATGAGCAGTTCTTC. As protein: CASSPWDSGREGNEQFF.

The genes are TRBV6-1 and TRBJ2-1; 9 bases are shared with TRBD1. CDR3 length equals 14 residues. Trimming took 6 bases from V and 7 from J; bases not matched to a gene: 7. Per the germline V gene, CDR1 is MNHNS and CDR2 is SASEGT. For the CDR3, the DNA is TGTGCCAGCAGAGGGACAGGGCGTAATAATGAGCAGTTCTTC. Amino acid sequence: CASRGTGRNNEQFF.

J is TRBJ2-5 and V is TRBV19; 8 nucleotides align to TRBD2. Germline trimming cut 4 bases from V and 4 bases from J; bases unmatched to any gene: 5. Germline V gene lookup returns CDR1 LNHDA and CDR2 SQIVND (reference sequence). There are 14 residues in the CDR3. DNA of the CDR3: TGTGCCAGTAGTAGGACTAGCAGTTCAGAGACCCAGTACTTC. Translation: CASSRTSSSETQYF.

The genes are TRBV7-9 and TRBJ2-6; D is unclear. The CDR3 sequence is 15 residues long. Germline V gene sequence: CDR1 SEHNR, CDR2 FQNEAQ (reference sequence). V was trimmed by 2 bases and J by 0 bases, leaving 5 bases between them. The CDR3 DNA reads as TGTGCCAGCAGCTTATTTCGCTCTGGGGCCAACGTCCTGACTTTC. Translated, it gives CASSLFRSGANVLTF.

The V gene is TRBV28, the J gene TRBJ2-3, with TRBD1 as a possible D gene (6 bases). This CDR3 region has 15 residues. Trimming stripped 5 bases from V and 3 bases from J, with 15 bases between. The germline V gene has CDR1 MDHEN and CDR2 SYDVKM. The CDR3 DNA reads TGTGCCAGCAGTCGGGACAAGCGGACTACAGATACGCAGTATTTT. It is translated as CASSRDKRTTDTQYF.

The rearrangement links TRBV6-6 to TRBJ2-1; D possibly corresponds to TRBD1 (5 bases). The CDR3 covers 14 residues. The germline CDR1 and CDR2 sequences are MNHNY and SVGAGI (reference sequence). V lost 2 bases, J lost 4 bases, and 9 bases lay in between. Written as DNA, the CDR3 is TGTGCCAGCAGTTACGCACAGGCTTACAATGAGCAGTTCTTC. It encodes CASSYAQAYNEQFF.

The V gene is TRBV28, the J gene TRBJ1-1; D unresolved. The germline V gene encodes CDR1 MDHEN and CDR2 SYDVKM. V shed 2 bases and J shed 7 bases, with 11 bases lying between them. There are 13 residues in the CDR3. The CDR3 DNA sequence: TGTGCCAGCAGTTTAGGAACAGTTAGTGAAGCTTTCTTT. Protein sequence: CASSLGTVSEAFF.

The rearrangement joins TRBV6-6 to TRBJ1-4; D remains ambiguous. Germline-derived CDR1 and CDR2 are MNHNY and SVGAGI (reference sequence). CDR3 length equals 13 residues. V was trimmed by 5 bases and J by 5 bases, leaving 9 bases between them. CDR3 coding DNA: TGTGCCAGCAGTGGACGGGAAAATGAAAAACTGTTTTTT. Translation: CASSGRENEKLFF.

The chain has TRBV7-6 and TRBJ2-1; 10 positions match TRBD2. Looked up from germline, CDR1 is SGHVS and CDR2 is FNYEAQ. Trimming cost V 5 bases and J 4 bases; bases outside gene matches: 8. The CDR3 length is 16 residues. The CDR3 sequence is CASSLIPGLAYNEQFF. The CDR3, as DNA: TGTGCCAGCAGCCTAATACCGGGACTAGCGTACAATGAGCAGTTCTTC.

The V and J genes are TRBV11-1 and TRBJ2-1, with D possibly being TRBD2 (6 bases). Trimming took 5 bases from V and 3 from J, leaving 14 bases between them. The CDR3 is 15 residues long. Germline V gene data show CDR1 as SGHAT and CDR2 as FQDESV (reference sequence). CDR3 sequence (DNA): TGTGCCAGCAGCCAAACGGGGGTAATCTACAATGAGCAGTTCTTC. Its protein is CASSQTGVIYNEQFF. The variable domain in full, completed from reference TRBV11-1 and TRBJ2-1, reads EAEVAQSPRYKITEKSQAVAFWCDPISGHATLYWYRQILGQGPELLVQFQDESVVDDSQLPKDRFSAERLKGVDSTLKIQPAELGDSAMYLCASSQTGVIYNEQFFGPGTRLTVL.

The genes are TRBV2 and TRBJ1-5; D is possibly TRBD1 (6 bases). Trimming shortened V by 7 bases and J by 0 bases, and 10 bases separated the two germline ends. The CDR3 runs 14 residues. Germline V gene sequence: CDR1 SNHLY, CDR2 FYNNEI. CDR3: CASKPRGSNQPQHF. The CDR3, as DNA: TGTGCCAGCAAACCCAGGGGTAGCAATCAGCCCCAGCATTTT.

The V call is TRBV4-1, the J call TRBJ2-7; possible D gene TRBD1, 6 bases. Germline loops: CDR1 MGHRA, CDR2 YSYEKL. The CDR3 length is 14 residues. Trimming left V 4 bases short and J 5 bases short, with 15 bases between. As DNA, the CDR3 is TGCGCCAGCAGCCCATACAGGGATTTAAACGAGCAGTACTTC. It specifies CASSPYRDLNEQYF.

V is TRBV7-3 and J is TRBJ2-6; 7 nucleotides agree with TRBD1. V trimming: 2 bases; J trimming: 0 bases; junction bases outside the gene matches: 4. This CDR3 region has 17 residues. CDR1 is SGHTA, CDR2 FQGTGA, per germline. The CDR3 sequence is CASSLVGTASGANVLTF. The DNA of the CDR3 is TGTGCCAGCAGCTTAGTAGGGACAGCCTCTGGGGCCAACGTCCTGACTTTC.

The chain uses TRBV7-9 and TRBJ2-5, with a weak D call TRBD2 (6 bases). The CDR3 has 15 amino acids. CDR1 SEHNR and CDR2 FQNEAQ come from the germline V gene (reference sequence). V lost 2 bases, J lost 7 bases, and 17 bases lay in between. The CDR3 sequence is CASSLLEGSGSTQYF. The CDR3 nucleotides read TGTGCCAGCAGCTTATTGGAGGGGTCAGGATCGACCCAGTACTTC. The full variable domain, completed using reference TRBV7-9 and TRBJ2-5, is DTGVSQNPRHKITKRGQNVTFRCDPISEHNRLYWYRQTLGQGPEFLTYFQNEAQLEKSRLLSDRFSAERPKGSFSTLEIQRTEQGDSAMYLCASSLLEGSGSTQYFGPGTRLLVL.

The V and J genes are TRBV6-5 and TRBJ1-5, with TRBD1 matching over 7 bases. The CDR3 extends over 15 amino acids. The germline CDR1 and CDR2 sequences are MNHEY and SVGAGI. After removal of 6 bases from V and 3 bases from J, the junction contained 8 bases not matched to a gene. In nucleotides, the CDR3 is TGTGCCAGCAGAAAAACGGGACAGATCAATCAGCCCCAGCATTTT. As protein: CASRKTGQINQPQHF.

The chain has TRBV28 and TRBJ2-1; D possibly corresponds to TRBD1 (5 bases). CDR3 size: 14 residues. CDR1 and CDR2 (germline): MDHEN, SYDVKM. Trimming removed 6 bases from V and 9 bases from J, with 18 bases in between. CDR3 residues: CASSPVRGISEQFF. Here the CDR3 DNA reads TGTGCCAGCAGCCCCGTTAGGGGCATCAGTGAGCAGTTCTTC. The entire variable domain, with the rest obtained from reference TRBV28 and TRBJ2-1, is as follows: DVKVTQSSRYLVKRTGEKVFLECVQDMDHENMFWYRQDPGLGLRLIYFSYDVKMKEKGDIPEGYSVSREKKERFSLILESASTNQTSMYLCASSPVRGISEQFFGPGTRLTVL.

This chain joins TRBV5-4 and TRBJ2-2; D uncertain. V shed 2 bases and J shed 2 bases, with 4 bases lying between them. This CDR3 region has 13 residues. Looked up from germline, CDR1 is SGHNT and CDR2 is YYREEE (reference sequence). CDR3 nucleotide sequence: TGTGCCAGCAGCTTTCCTAACACCGGGGAGCTGTTTTTT. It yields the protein CASSFPNTGELFF.

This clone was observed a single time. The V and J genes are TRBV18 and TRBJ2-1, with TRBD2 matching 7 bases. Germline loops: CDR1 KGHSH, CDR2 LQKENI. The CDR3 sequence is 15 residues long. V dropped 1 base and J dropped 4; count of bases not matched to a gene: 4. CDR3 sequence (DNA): TGTGCCAGCTCACCACTGGCTAGCGGTTACAATGAGCAGTTCTTC. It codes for CASSPLASGYNEQFF. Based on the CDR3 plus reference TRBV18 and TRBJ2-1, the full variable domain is NAGVMQNPRHLVRRRGQEARLRCSPMKGHSHVYWYRQLPEEGLKFMVYLQKENIIDESGMPKERFSAEFPKEGPSILRIQQVVRGDSAAYFCASSPLASGYNEQFFGPGTRLTVL.